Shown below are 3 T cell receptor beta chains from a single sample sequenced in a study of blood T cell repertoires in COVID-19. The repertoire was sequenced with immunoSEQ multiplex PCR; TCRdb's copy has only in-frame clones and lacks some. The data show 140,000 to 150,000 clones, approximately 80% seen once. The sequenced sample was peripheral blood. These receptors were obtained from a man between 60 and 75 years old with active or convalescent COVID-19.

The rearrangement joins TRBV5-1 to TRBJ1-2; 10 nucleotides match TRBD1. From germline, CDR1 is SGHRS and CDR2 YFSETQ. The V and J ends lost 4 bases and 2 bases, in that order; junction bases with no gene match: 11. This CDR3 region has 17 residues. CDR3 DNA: TGCGCCAGCAGCCTTTCCGGCCTGGGACAGGGGAACTATGGCTACACCTTC. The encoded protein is CASSLSGLGQGNYGYTF.

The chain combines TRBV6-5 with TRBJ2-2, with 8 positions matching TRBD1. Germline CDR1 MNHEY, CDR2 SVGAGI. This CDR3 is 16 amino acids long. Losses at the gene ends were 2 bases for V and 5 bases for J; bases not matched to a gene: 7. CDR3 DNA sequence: TGTGCCAGCAGTTACAGCAGGGGGCGCACTACCGGGGAGCTGTTTTTT. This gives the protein CASSYSRGRTTGELFF.

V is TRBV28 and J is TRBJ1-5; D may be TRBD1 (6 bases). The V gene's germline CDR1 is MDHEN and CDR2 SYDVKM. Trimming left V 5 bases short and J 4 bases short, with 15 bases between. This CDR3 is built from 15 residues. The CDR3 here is CASSRGSGVNQPQHF. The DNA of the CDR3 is TGTGCCAGCAGTAGGGGGTCAGGAGTAAATCAGCCCCAGCATTTT.